This T cell receptor beta chain was sequenced in a study of CD8+ T cells in alopecia areata. It was cDNA, reverse transcribed from extracted RNA, that served as the sequencing template. Data came from immunoSEQ multiplex PCR; TCRdb stores just in-frame clones and leaves some out. The sample holds 190,000 or so clones, about 60% seen once. The CDR3 totals 16 residues. CDR1 is GTSNPN, CDR2 SVGIG, per germline (reference sequence). Trimming removed 0 bases from V and 5 bases from J; junction bases left unmatched: 9. Treatment of the sample: oral pan-JAK inhibitor, 5-10 mg twice daily. V usage is TRBV30 and J usage is TRBJ2-1, with 8 bases fitting TRBD2. The sequence was collected from a human donor with alopecia areata. This material consisted of CD8+ T cells sorted from blood, taken at week 24, from a patient treated with tofacitinib. The CDR3 protein is CAWSVGAGGLNNEQFF. CDR3 coding DNA: TGTGCCTGGAGTGTAGGTGCGGGGGGACTTAACAATGAGCAGTTCTTC.